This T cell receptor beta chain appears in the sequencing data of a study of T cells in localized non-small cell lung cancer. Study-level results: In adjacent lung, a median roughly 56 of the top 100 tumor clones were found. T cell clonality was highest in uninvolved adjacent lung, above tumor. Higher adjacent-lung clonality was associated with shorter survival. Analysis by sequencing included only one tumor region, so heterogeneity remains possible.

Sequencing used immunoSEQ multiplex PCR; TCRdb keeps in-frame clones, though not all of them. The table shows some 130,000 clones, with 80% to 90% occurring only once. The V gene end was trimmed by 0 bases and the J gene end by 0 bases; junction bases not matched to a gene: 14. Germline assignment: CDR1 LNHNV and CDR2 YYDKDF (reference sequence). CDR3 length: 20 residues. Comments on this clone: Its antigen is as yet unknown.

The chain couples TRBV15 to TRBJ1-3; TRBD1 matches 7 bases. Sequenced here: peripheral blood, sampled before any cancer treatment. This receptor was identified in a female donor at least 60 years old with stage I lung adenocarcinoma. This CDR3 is CATSRDFLSDRASSGNTIYF. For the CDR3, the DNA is TGTGCCACCAGCAGAGATTTTCTATCCGACAGGGCCTCCTCTGGAAACACCATATATTTT.